Described below is a single T cell receptor beta chain sequence and its context. The data stem from a study of control samples from healthy donors and cancer patients. Assay used: immunoSEQ multiplex PCR; TCRdb lists only in-frame clones, some missing. Of roughly 160,000 clones in the sample, approximately 86% were seen once. CDR1 is SGHNT, CDR2 YENEEA, per germline. Trimming cost V 2 bases and J 3 bases; bases outside gene matches: 3. The CDR3 length is 15 residues. Sequences were obtained from blood. The sequence derives from a woman in her twenties or thirties in good health. The chain couples TRBV11-3 to TRBJ2-5; TRBD1 matches at 10 bases. CDR3 sequence reads: CASSLRTGGKETQYF. Written as DNA, the CDR3 is TGTGCCAGCAGCTTAAGGACAGGGGGGAAAGAGACCCAGTACTTC.